Listed here are 20 T cell receptor beta chains from one sample, sequenced in a study of cytomegalovirus exposure and HLA in healthy donors. The primer mix had 60 Vbeta and 13 Jbeta primers. TCRdb's table, derived via immunoSEQ multiplex PCR, lists solely in-frame clones and lacks some. Of approximately 250,000 clones in the sample, around 84% were seen once. The sample taken for sequencing was PBMCs. All receptors derive from a girl between 2 and 10 years old in good health and CMV-seronegative.

In this sample, this clone turned up a few times. The genes are TRBV5-1 and TRBJ1-3, with a tentative D call TRBD1 (6 bases). Trimming stripped 5 bases from V and 0 bases from J, with 18 bases between. CDR1 and CDR2 (germline): SGHRS, YFSETQ. The CDR3 is made up of 17 amino acids. The CDR3 loop is CASSLHPRGNSGNTIYF. CDR3 nucleotides: TGCGCCAGCAGTTTGCACCCCAGGGGTAACTCTGGAAACACCATATATTTT.

This chain uses TRBV5-1 with TRBJ2-7, with 7 bases fitting TRBD1. CDR1 SGHRS and CDR2 YFSETQ come from the germline V gene. This CDR3 region has 15 residues. With 0 bases clipped from V and 4 bases from J, the junction kept 7 bases outside the gene matches. CDR3 region: CASSLDGTVPYEQYF. The CDR3 coding sequence is TGCGCCAGCAGCTTGGACGGGACAGTCCCATACGAGCAGTACTTC.

This chain links TRBV29-1 with TRBJ2-3, with 9 bases fitting TRBD1. The CDR3 contains 13 residues. V lost 6 bases and J lost 2; bases outside the gene matches: 3. The germline gives CDR1 SQVTM, CDR2 ANQGSEA. CDR3 bases: TGCAGCGTCACACAGGGGGCCACAGATACGCAGTATTTT. Its translation is CSVTQGATDTQYF.

This rearrangement joins TRBV6-5 to TRBJ1-3; no clear D gene. Germline V gene data show CDR1 as MNHEY and CDR2 as SVGAGI. V was clipped by 4 bases and J by 1 base, with 8 bases between them. The CDR3 length is 14 residues. The CDR3 nucleotides are TGTGCCAGCAGTTCCGGTTGGTCTGGAAACACCATATATTTT. Residues: CASSSGWSGNTIYF.

The chain joins TRBV6-4 to TRBJ2-7, with 8 bases aligning to TRBD1. This CDR3 is built from 17 residues. Germline V gene sequence: CDR1 MRHNA, CDR2 SNTAGT. V was pared by 9 bases and J by 3 bases, with 19 bases of the junction left unmatched. As DNA, the CDR3 is TGTGCCAGATTTTACAAACGTGGAGGACAGGGCTTCTACGAGCAGTACTTC. Protein: CARFYKRGGQGFYEQYF.

The chain links TRBV4-2 to TRBJ2-5; tentative D call: TRBD2 (7 bases). Trimming removed 0 bases from V and 5 bases from J, with 10 bases in between. This CDR3 is 14 amino acids long. Germline lookup yields CDR1 LGHNA and CDR2 YNFKEQ. The CDR3 nucleotides read TGTGCCAGCAGCCAAGAAGGGAGGGGGGAGACCCAGTACTTC. Translation gives CASSQEGRGETQYF.

V is TRBV5-1 and J is TRBJ2-5, with a possible D match to TRBD2 (6 bases). This CDR3 comprises 14 residues. The germline V gene has CDR1 SGHRS and CDR2 YFSETQ. The ends were cut back, 6 bases at V and 9 bases at J, with 21 bases in the middle. The DNA of the CDR3 is TGCGCCAGCAATTGGATGGACCCCGGAGGGCCCCAGTACTTC. This gives the protein CASNWMDPGGPQYF. Full variable domain (outside the CDR3, taken from reference TRBV5-1 and TRBJ2-5): KAGVTQTPRYLIKTRGQQVTLSCSPISGHRSVSWYQQTPGQGLQFLFEYFSETQRNKGNFPGRFSGRQFSNSRSEMNVSTLELGDSALYLCASNWMDPGGPQYFGPGTRLLVL.

The chain carries TRBV27 and TRBJ2-1; 7 bases fit TRBD1. Losses at the gene ends were 3 bases for V and 3 bases for J; bases not matched to a gene: 5. CDR3 length: 15 residues. Germline-derived CDR1 and CDR2 are MNHEY and SMNVEV (reference sequence). In DNA form, the CDR3 reads TGTGCCAGCAGTTTCCTTGGACAGGTCTACAATGAGCAGTTCTTC. Its protein is CASSFLGQVYNEQFF.

This chain joins TRBV10-2 and TRBJ2-1, with TRBD2 matching 11 bases. This CDR3 is built from 16 residues. V shed 0 bases, J shed 9 bases, and the junction held 7 bases outside the gene matches. Germline V gene lookup returns CDR1 WSHSY and CDR2 SAAADI. The CDR3, as DNA: TGCGCCAGCAGTGAGTCCTTAATAGCGGGGGGGCCTGAGCAGTTCTTC. Translation: CASSESLIAGGPEQFF.

The CDR3 coding sequence is TGTGCCAGTAGAACCGGACAGGGGGACGAGCAGTACTTC. The encoded protein is CASRTGQGDEQYF. The chain uses TRBV19 and TRBJ2-7, with 10 bases lining up with TRBD1. Germline V gene lookup returns CDR1 LNHDA and CDR2 SQIVND (reference sequence). After removal of 6 bases from V and 5 bases from J, the junction contained 4 bases not matched to a gene. This CDR3 comprises 13 residues.

The V call is TRBV5-1, the J call TRBJ1-5, with D possibly matching TRBD1 (5 bases). The germline V gene encodes CDR1 SGHRS and CDR2 YFSETQ. The CDR3 length is 14 residues. Trimming took off 4 bases at V and 5 bases at J, with 13 bases between the two ends. The CDR3 sequence: CASSPQGGDQPQHF. The CDR3, as DNA: TGCGCCAGCAGCCCCCAGGGAGGGGATCAGCCCCAGCATTTT. Full variable domain (missing parts from reference TRBV5-1 and TRBJ1-5): KAGVTQTPRYLIKTRGQQVTLSCSPISGHRSVSWYQQTPGQGLQFLFEYFSETQRNKGNFPGRFSGRQFSNSRSEMNVSTLELGDSALYLCASSPQGGDQPQHFGDGTRLSIL.

The chain joins TRBV11-3 to TRBJ1-1; 9 positions match TRBD1. Per the germline V gene, CDR1 is SGHNT and CDR2 is YENEEA. The trim removed 1 base at V and 1 base at J, leaving 4 bases unmatched. The CDR3 loop spans 16 amino acids. CDR3 bases: TGTGCCAGCAGCTTAGGGGCGGGACAGGGGAACACTGAAGCTTTCTTT. It specifies CASSLGAGQGNTEAFF.

The chain links TRBV30 to TRBJ2-5, with 9 positions matching TRBD2. CDR3 length: 14 residues. Germline values: CDR1 GTSNPN, CDR2 SVGIG (reference sequence). V was pared by 0 bases and J by 5 bases, with 4 bases of the junction left unmatched. The CDR3 sequence is CAWSVWAGGETQYF. The CDR3 DNA reads as TGTGCCTGGAGTGTATGGGCGGGGGGGGAGACCCAGTACTTC.

The genes are TRBV27 and TRBJ1-5, with 7 bases fitting TRBD1. Germline-derived CDR1 and CDR2 are MNHEY and SMNVEV (reference sequence). CDR3 length: 16 amino acids. The V and J ends lost 8 bases and 5 bases, in that order; junction bases with no gene match: 15. The CDR3 here is CASSELPTGPHQPQHF. CDR3 coding DNA: TGTGCCAGCTCGGAACTACCGACAGGGCCCCATCAGCCCCAGCATTTT.

J is TRBJ2-2 and V is TRBV29-1; possibly TRBD2 for D (7 bases). Germline lookup yields CDR1 SQVTM and CDR2 ANQGSEA. The CDR3 runs 14 residues. V was clipped by 7 bases and J by 5 bases, with 17 bases between them. The chain's CDR3 is CSAQRGGRTGELFF. The DNA of the CDR3 is TGCAGCGCCCAAAGGGGGGGGCGAACCGGGGAGCTGTTTTTT.

Only a few counts were recorded for this clone. The rearrangement uses TRBV7-9 and TRBJ2-3; D may be TRBD2 (5 bases). V shed 5 bases and J shed 0 bases, with 15 bases lying between them. Germline V gene sequence: CDR1 SEHNR, CDR2 FQNEAQ (reference sequence). This CDR3 region has 16 residues. This chain's CDR3 is CASSQGSGGSTDTQYF. In DNA, the CDR3 is TGTGCCAGCAGCCAAGGGTCTGGCGGGAGCACAGATACGCAGTATTTT.

This clone was seen a single time. The CDR3 DNA sequence: TGCGCCAGCAGCCAAGATACTAGGACTGAAGCTTTCTTT. Its protein is CASSQDTRTEAFF. The chain uses TRBV4-1 and TRBJ1-1; D remains unclear. The CDR3 consists of 13 residues. V was pared by 0 bases and J by 5 bases, with 7 bases between. Germline V gene lookup returns CDR1 MGHRA and CDR2 YSYEKL.

This chain joins TRBV6-1 and TRBJ2-5, with D perhaps TRBD2 (6 bases). The J call is in doubt because the DNA end fits TRBJ2-7 better. CDR3 length equals 15 residues. Germline assignment: CDR1 MNHNS and CDR2 SASEGT. In nucleotides, the CDR3 is TGTGCCAGCAGTGATCAATGGGGAGGCTCCTACGAGCAGTACTTC. Protein: CASSDQWGGSYEQYF.

CDR3 in DNA: TGTGCCAGCAGCGTAGCTGGGTCTAGCGGGAGGGCCTACGAGCAGTACTTC. This translates into CASSVAGSSGRAYEQYF. The J gene is TRBJ2-7, the V gene TRBV9; 12 nucleotides line up with TRBD2. This CDR3 is 17 amino acids long. Germline V CDR1 and CDR2: SGDLS, YYNGEE. V shed 0 bases, J shed 2 bases, and the junction held 6 bases outside the gene matches. Drawing the rest from reference TRBV9 and TRBJ2-7, the complete variable domain is DSGVTQTPKHLITATGQRVTLRCSPRSGDLSVYWYQQSLDQGLQFLIQYYNGEERAKGNILERFSAQQFPDLHSELNLSSLELGDSALYFCASSVAGSSGRAYEQYFGPGTRLTVT.

This CDR3 reads CASRSTGPYNSPLHF. CDR3 in DNA: TGTGCCAGCAGATCGACAGGACCCTATAATTCACCCCTCCACTTT. The V and J genes are TRBV6-5 and TRBJ1-6; tentatively, D is TRBD1 (6 bases). The CDR3 totals 15 residues. Trimming pared 6 bases from V and 2 bases from J, leaving 11 bases between. Germline CDR1 reads MNHEY; CDR2 reads SVGAGI.